The 27 T cell receptor beta chains listed next were all sequenced from one sample in a study of T cell responses to AZD1222 COVID-19 vaccine. Using immunoSEQ multiplex PCR, the repertoire was profiled, and TCRdb retains in-frame clones only, with some absent. In the table there are about 140,000 clones, 90% to 95% of which are singletons. Specimen: peripheral blood, collected 28 days after the second AZD1222 dose. The receptors were gathered from an adult who received the AZD1222 COVID-19 vaccine.

The genes are TRBV6-2 or TRBV6-3 and TRBJ1-2; D unclear. Germline values: CDR1 MNHEY, CDR2 SVGEGT. The CDR3 loop spans 15 amino acids. V dropped 0 bases and J dropped 4 bases, with 12 bases sitting between them. The CDR3 loop reads CASSYSKGEGYGYTF. The CDR3 DNA follows: TGTGCCAGCAGTTACTCGAAAGGAGAAGGCTATGGCTACACCTTC.

The CDR3 DNA is TGTGCCAGCAGCTTCATCACTACATCCTACGAGCAGTACTTC. Amino acid sequence: CASSFITTSYEQYF. This chain connects TRBV13 to TRBJ2-7; D call uncertain. The germline CDR1 and CDR2 sequences are PRHDT and FYEKMQ (reference sequence). V was trimmed by 3 bases and J by 1 base, leaving 10 bases between them. The CDR3 sequence is 14 residues long.

The chain has TRBV28 and TRBJ1-2, with a weak D call TRBD1 (5 bases). Trimming cost V 10 bases and J 8 bases, with 23 bases left between them. The germline gives CDR1 MDHEN, CDR2 SYDVKM. The CDR3 sequence is 14 residues long. In DNA, the CDR3 is TGTGCCACTCCCCTAAGGGGAGGGCAACGGGGCTACACCTTC. Its translation is CATPLRGGQRGYTF.

The chain combines TRBV5-6 with TRBJ1-3; 7 bases fit TRBD1. Germline trimming cut 4 bases from V and 3 bases from J; bases unmatched to any gene: 10. Germline-derived CDR1 and CDR2 are SGHDT and YYEEEE. The CDR3 has 16 amino acids. CDR3: CASSRRGRGYGNTIYF. The CDR3 coding sequence is TGTGCCAGCAGCCGAAGGGGCAGGGGGTATGGAAACACCATATATTTT.

This chain connects TRBV28 to TRBJ2-4; no reliable D call. The germline V and J ends were trimmed by 2 bases and 2 bases, with 10 bases remaining between them. From germline, CDR1 is MDHEN and CDR2 SYDVKM. This CDR3 spans 15 amino acids. The DNA of the CDR3 is TGTGCCAGCAGTTTAGCAGATACCACCAAAAACATTCAGTACTTC. Protein sequence: CASSLADTTKNIQYF.

The V call is TRBV6-5, the J call TRBJ1-2; 8 nucleotides line up with TRBD1. V gave up 5 bases and J gave up 7 bases; unmatched junction bases: 9. Germline CDR1 MNHEY, CDR2 SVGAGI. The CDR3 has 14 amino acids. The CDR3 region has the DNA TGTGCCAGCAGTAAATCCGGGACAGGTTTTGGCTACACCTTC. Its protein product is CASSKSGTGFGYTF.

The chain recombines TRBV24-1 with TRBJ2-1; 7 bases map to TRBD1. Trimming at V came to 7 bases and at J to 13 bases, leaving 12 bases not matched to a gene. The CDR3 loop spans 13 amino acids. Germline values: CDR1 KGHDR, CDR2 SFDVKD. CDR3 nucleotides: TGTGCCACCAGCCCAGAGCACAGGGGTCCCCAGTTCTTC. It encodes CATSPEHRGPQFF.

V is TRBV14 and J is TRBJ1-2; D is undetermined. CDR1 and CDR2 (germline): SGHDN, FVKESK. The CDR3 extends over 13 amino acids. Trimming took 3 bases from V and 8 from J, leaving 13 bases between them. The CDR3 here is CASSQLRKGGYTF. The CDR3 DNA follows: TGTGCCAGCAGCCAGTTACGGAAAGGCGGCTACACCTTC. Together with reference TRBV14 and TRBJ1-2, the CDR3 gives the full variable domain: EAGVTQFPSHSVIEKGQTVTLRCDPISGHDNLYWYRRVMGKEIKFLLHFVKESKQDESGMPNNRFLAERTGGTYSTLKVQPAELEDSGVYFCASSQLRKGGYTFGSGTRLTVV.

J is TRBJ1-2 and V is TRBV6-4, with a tentative D call TRBD1 (5 bases). CDR1 and CDR2 (germline): MRHNA, SNTAGT. V shed 0 bases and J shed 1 base, with 12 bases lying between them. The CDR3 extends over 16 amino acids. The CDR3 reads CASSDSPSGVNYGYTF. For the CDR3, the DNA is TGTGCCAGCAGTGACTCCCCCTCGGGGGTTAACTATGGCTACACCTTC.

The V call is TRBV29-1, the J call TRBJ1-3; D gene ambiguous. Trimming stripped 4 bases from V and 3 bases from J, with 10 bases between. From germline, CDR1 is SQVTM and CDR2 ANQGSEA. The CDR3 is 13 amino acids. CDR3 sequence reads: CSVVLRSGNTIYF. The CDR3 nucleotides read TGCAGCGTTGTTCTTAGGAGTGGAAACACCATATATTTT.

The rearrangement uses TRBV9 and TRBJ2-7, with 12 bases that match TRBD2. CDR1 is SGDLS and CDR2 is YYNGEE in the germline V gene. The trim removed 3 bases at V and 6 bases at J, leaving 7 bases unmatched. This CDR3 contains 15 residues. CDR3 DNA: TGTGCCAGCAGCGCCACTAGCGGGAGGACCTCCGAGCAGTACTTC. Its translation: CASSATSGRTSEQYF.

The genes are TRBV19 and TRBJ2-5, with 8 bases aligning to TRBD1. Trimming removed 4 bases from V and 4 bases from J; junction bases left unmatched: 5. The CDR3 covers 14 residues. The germline CDR1 and CDR2 sequences are LNHDA and SQIVND (reference sequence). CDR3 in amino acids: CASSTTGVRETQYF. The CDR3 nucleotides read TGTGCCAGTAGTACGACAGGGGTTCGAGAGACCCAGTACTTC.

CDR3 coding DNA: TGTGCCAGCAGCCAGGACAGGGAACAGCCCCAGCATTTT. Its translation: CASSQDREQPQHF. The rearrangement uses TRBV7-9 and TRBJ1-5; 8 nucleotides match TRBD1. The CDR3 runs 13 residues. Trimming cost V 5 bases and J 7 bases; bases outside gene matches: 4. Germline V gene lookup returns CDR1 SEHNR and CDR2 FQNEAQ (reference sequence).

This clone was picked up one time. This chain joins TRBV6-5 and TRBJ2-2; 9 bases match TRBD2. This CDR3 is 15 amino acids long. V shed 2 bases and J 6 bases; nucleotides not matched to a gene: 4. Germline V gene data show CDR1 as MNHEY and CDR2 as SVGAGI. The CDR3 loop is CASSYRGRAPGELFF. The DNA for the CDR3 is TGTGCCAGCAGTTACCGCGGGAGGGCCCCCGGGGAGCTGTTTTTT.

As concerns this clone: Other nucleotide sequences in the sample specify the same CDR3. The V gene is TRBV5-1, the J gene TRBJ2-2, with D uncertain. V was trimmed by 0 bases and J by 2 bases, leaving 8 bases between them. The CDR3 loop spans 15 amino acids. The V gene's germline CDR1 is SGHRS and CDR2 YFSETQ. The CDR3 DNA reads TGCGCCAGCAGCTTGGTGGCACTTAACACCGGGGAGCTGTTTTTT. Translating it yields CASSLVALNTGELFF.

The chain carries TRBV4-2 and TRBJ1-3, with D tentatively TRBD1 (5 bases). In germline, CDR1 is LGHNA, CDR2 YNFKEQ. CDR3 length: 16 residues. With 0 bases removed from V and 6 bases from J, the gap between germline ends came to 15 bases. The CDR3 DNA reads TGTGCCAGCAGCCAAGATCTCCAGGGCGCTGTAAACACCATATATTTT. Translation: CASSQDLQGAVNTIYF.

The gene calls are TRBV4-2 and TRBJ2-3; D unclear. This CDR3 region has 15 residues. V was pared by 7 bases and J by 0 bases, with 14 bases between. The germline V gene encodes CDR1 LGHNA and CDR2 YNFKEQ. CDR3 loop: CASKVSPWSTDTQYF. Written as DNA, the CDR3 is TGTGCCAGCAAGGTTTCGCCGTGGAGCACAGATACGCAGTATTTT.

The chain uses TRBV7-2 and TRBJ2-2; the D call may be TRBD1 or TRBD2 (6 bases each). The CDR3 is made up of 16 amino acids. Germline V gene sequence: CDR1 SGHTA, CDR2 FQGNSA. V was clipped by 1 base and J by 0 bases, with 9 bases between them. The CDR3 reads CASSLEGGPNTGELFF. In nucleotides, the CDR3 is TGTGCCAGCAGCTTAGAGGGGGGCCCGAACACCGGGGAGCTGTTTTTT.

This clone was detected only once. The rearrangement links TRBV9 to TRBJ2-1; 11 bases fit TRBD2. V lost 2 bases, J lost 7 bases, and 8 bases stayed unmatched. This CDR3 spans 16 amino acids. Germline-derived CDR1 and CDR2 are SGDLS and YYNGEE. CDR3 nucleotides: TGTGCCAGCAGCGTGTTTTGGACTAGCGGGTTTAATGAGCAGTTCTTC. Protein product: CASSVFWTSGFNEQFF.

The chain carries TRBV6-5 and TRBJ1-2; maybe TRBD1 (5 bases). The ends were cut back, 10 bases at V and 8 bases at J, with 14 bases in the middle. CDR1 is MNHEY and CDR2 is SVGAGI in the germline V gene. The CDR3 is 11 amino acids. The CDR3 nucleotides are TGTGCCACCTCGAGGGGCGTAGGCTACACCTTC. It translates to CATSRGVGYTF.

The V and J genes are TRBV18 and TRBJ1-2, with a tentative D call TRBD1 (6 bases). The CDR3 consists of 16 residues. With 4 bases removed from V and 8 bases from J, the gap between germline ends came to 23 bases. From germline, CDR1 is KGHSH and CDR2 LQKENI. The DNA of the CDR3 is TGTGCCAGCTCACAGCCACTACGCTACAGGGCCGGCGGCTACACCTTC. It translates to CASSQPLRYRAGGYTF.

This chain uses TRBV2 with TRBJ2-1; 7 bases are a match to TRBD2. The J segment lost 9 bases and the V segment lost 9 bases, leaving 11 bases of the junction unmatched. Germline values: CDR1 SNHLY, CDR2 FYNNEI. This CDR3 contains 13 residues. This CDR3 reads CASTGLVSSEQFF. CDR3 in DNA: TGTGCCAGTACCGGACTAGTTTCTAGTGAGCAGTTCTTC.

The V call is TRBV5-1, the J call TRBJ1-1; a weak D match, TRBD1 (6 bases). The CDR3 has 14 residues. V gave up 5 bases and J gave up 0 bases, with 11 bases separating them. Germline V gene sequence: CDR1 SGHRS, CDR2 YFSETQ. The CDR3 coding sequence is TGCGCCAGCAGTCTCGACAGGATGAACACTGAAGCTTTCTTT. Its protein product is CASSLDRMNTEAFF.

The chain has TRBV29-1 and TRBJ2-3; D remains unclear. Between the trimmed V and J ends, which lost 7 bases and 5 bases, there was a span of 10 bases. Germline CDR1 reads SQVTM; CDR2 reads ANQGSEA. This CDR3 region has 11 residues. The CDR3 nucleotides are TGCAGCGGCCAATTACAAGATACGCAGTATTTT. Translating it yields CSGQLQDTQYF.

The chain joins TRBV5-8 to TRBJ1-4; no clear D gene. Trimming stripped 3 bases from V and 8 bases from J, with 14 bases between. This CDR3 contains 14 residues. Germline CDR1 is SGHTS and CDR2 is YDEGEE. Here the CDR3 reads CASSSGRVGEKLFF. CDR3 DNA sequence: TGTGCCAGCAGCTCCGGACGGGTGGGAGAAAAACTGTTTTTT.

The table lists this clone with a few counts. The chain has TRBV6-1 and TRBJ1-1; D is undetermined. CDR3 length: 15 amino acids. Trimming stripped 0 bases from V and 3 bases from J, with 11 bases between. Germline values: CDR1 MNHNS, CDR2 SASEGT. The CDR3 spells CASSEADGPDTEAFF. The DNA of the CDR3 is TGTGCCAGCAGTGAAGCTGACGGTCCGGACACTGAAGCTTTCTTT.

The chain employs TRBV11-2 and TRBJ1-1; the D is unclear. The CDR3 totals 11 residues. Germline CDR1 is SGHAT and CDR2 is FQNNGV. V was trimmed by 5 bases and J by 5 bases, leaving 6 bases between them. CDR3 protein: CASSLWTEAFF. The CDR3 coding sequence is TGTGCCAGCAGCCTATGGACTGAAGCTTTCTTT.